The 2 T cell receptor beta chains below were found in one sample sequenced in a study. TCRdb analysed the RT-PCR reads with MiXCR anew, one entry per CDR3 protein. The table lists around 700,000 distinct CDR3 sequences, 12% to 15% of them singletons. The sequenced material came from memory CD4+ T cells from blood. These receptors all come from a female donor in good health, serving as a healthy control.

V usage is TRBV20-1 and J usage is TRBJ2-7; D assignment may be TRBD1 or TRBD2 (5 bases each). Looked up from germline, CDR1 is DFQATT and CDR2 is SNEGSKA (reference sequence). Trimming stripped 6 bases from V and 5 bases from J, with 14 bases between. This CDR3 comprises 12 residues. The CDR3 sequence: CSAIGDQNEQYF. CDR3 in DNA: TGCAGTGCCATCGGGGACCAGAACGAGCAGTACTTC.

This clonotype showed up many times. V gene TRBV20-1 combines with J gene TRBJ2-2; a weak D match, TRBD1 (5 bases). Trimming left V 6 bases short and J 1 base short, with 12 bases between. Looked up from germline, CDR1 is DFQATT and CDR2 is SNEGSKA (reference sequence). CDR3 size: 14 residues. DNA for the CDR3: TGCAGTGCCAGCAGGGCTAAGAACACCGGGGAGCTGTTTTTT. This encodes CSASRAKNTGELFF.